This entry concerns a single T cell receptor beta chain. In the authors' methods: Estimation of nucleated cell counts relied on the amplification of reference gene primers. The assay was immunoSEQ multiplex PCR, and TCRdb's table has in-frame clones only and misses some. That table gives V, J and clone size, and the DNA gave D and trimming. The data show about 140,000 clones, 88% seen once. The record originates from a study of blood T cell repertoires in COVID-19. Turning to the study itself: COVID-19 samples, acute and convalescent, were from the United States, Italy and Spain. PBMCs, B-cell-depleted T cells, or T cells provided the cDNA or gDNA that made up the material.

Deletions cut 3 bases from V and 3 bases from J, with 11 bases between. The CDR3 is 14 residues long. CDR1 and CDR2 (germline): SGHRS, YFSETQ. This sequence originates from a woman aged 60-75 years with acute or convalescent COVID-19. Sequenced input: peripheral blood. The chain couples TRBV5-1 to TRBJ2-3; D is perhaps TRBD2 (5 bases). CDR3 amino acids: CASSSGSVTDTQYF. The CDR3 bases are TGCGCCAGCAGCTCGGGAAGTGTGACAGATACGCAGTATTTT.